The 4 T cell receptor beta chains listed next were all sequenced from one sample in a study of CD8+CD57+ T cells in acquired aplastic anemia (dated by TCRdb to between 2018 and 2020). TCRdb lists the instrument as Illumina HiSeq 2000. Genomic DNA was used as template for profiling of TCR beta VDJ combinations and CDR3 sequences. The raw public data were reprocessed by TCRdb itself: fastp quality trimming at Q25, MiXCR clonotype calling, in-frame beta chains only. Rows with a matching CDR3 protein are joined into one entry that keeps the most common DNA and genes. This sample gives 100,000 to 150,000 distinct CDR3 sequences in total; about 46% of them show up just once. Around 2.3% of the sample is in the top ten clones. Sequenced material: sorted CD4+, CD8+, or CD8+CD57+ T cells (not recorded which) from PBMCs. Receptors were obtained from a human donor in good health, serving as a control.

In this sample, this clonotype turned up many times. This chain links TRBV14 with TRBJ1-2, with 8 bases lining up with TRBD1. Germline V gene sequence: CDR1 SGHDN, CDR2 FVKESK. The V segment lost 1 base and the J segment 4 bases; nucleotides outside the gene matches: 5. The length of the CDR3 is 15 residues. The CDR3 loop reads CASSQALGQAYGYTF. The CDR3 DNA sequence: TGTGCCAGCAGCCAAGCCCTGGGACAGGCCTATGGCTACACCTTC.

This clonotype was detected ten times or more. This chain uses TRBV9 with TRBJ1-5; 7 bases fit TRBD1. The V and J ends lost 4 bases and 7 bases, in that order; junction bases with no gene match: 11. Germline CDR1 SGDLS, CDR2 YYNGEE. The CDR3 runs to 15 residues. The CDR3 DNA follows: TGTGCCAGCAGCCAAGCAGGGACAGCTGAACAGCCCCAGCATTTT. The encoded protein is CASSQAGTAEQPQHF.

This clonotype appeared many times. The chain couples TRBV5-6 to TRBJ2-2, with TRBD1 matching 8 bases. The V segment lost 3 bases and the J segment 7 bases; nucleotides outside the gene matches: 5. The CDR3 totals 14 residues. Germline CDR1 and CDR2: SGHDT and YYEEEE. CDR3 nucleotides: TGTGCCAGCAGCTACGGACAGGGTGTCGGGGAGCTGTTTTTT. This encodes CASSYGQGVGELFF. Variable domain in full (rest from reference TRBV5-6 and TRBJ2-2): DAGVTQSPTHLIKTRGQQVTLRCSPKSGHDTVSWYQQALGQGPQFIFQYYEEEERQRGNFPDRFSGHQFPNYSSELNVNALLLGDSALYLCASSYGQGVGELFFGEGSRLTVL.

In its sample, this clonotype was seen a few times. The chain is built from TRBV20-1 and TRBJ1-6, with 9 bases that match TRBD1. The CDR3 contains 14 residues. V was pared by 2 bases and J by 9 bases, with 5 bases of the junction left unmatched. Germline CDR1 and CDR2: DFQATT and SNEGSKA (reference sequence). CDR3 nucleotide sequence: TGCAGTGCTAGACGGACAGGGGAGGGTTCACCCCTCCACTTT. It translates to CSARRTGEGSPLHF.